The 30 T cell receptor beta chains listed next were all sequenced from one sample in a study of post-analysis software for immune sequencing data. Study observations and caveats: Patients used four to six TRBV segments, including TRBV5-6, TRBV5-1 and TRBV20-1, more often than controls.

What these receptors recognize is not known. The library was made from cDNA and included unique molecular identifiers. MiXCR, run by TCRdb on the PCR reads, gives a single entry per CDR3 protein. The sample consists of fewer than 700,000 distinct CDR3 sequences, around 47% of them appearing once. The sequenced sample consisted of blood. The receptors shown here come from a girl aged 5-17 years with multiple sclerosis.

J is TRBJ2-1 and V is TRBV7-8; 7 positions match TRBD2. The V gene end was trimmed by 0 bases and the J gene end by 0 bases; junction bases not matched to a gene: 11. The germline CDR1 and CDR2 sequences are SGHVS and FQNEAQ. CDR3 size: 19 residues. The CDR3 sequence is CASSLARLTGGSSYNEQFF. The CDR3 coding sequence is TGTGCCAGCAGCTTAGCGCGGCTAACGGGGGGTTCCTCCTACAATGAGCAGTTCTTC.

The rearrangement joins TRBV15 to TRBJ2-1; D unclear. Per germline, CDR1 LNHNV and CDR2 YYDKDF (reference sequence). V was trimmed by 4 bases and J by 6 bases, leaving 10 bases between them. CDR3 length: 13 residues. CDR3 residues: CATSIGLINEQFF. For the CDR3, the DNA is TGTGCCACCAGCATAGGCCTTATCAATGAGCAGTTCTTC.

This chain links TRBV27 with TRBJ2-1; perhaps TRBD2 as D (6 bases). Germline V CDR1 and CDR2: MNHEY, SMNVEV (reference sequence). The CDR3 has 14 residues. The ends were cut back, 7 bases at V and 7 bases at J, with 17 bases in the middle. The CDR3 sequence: CASKGAGKLNEQFF. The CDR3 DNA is TGTGCCAGCAAAGGGGCGGGAAAGTTGAATGAGCAGTTCTTC.

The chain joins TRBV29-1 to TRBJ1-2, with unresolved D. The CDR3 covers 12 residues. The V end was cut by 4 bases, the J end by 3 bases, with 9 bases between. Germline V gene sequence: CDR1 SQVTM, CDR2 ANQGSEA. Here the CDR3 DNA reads TGCAGCGTTGTGACCGATTACTATGGCTACACCTTC. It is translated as CSVVTDYYGYTF. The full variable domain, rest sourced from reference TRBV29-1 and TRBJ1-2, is SAVISQKPSRDICQRGTSLTIQCQVDSQVTMMFWYRQQPGQSLTLIATANQGSEATYESGFVIDKFPISRPNLTFSTLTVSNMSPEDSSIYLCSVVTDYYGYTFGSGTRLTVV.

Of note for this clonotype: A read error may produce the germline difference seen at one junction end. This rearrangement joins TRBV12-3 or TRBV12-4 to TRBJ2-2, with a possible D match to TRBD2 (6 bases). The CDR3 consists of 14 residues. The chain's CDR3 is CASTGGQYTGERFF. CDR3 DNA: TGTGCCAGCACCGGAGGGCAGTACACCGGGGAGCGGTTTTTT.

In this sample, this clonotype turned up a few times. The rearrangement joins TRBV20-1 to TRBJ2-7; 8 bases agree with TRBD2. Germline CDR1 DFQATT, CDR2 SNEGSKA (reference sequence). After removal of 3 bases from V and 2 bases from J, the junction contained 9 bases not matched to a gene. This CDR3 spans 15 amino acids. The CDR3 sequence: CSASTSGREAYEQYF. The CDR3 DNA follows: TGCAGTGCTAGCACTAGCGGTCGGGAGGCCTACGAGCAGTACTTC.

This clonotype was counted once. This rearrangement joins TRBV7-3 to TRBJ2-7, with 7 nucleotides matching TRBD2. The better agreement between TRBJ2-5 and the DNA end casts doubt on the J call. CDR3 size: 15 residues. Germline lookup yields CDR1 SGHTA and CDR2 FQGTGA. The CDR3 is CASSPQLGRDETQYF. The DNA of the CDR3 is TGTGCCAGCAGCCCGCAGTTGGGGAGGGATGAGACCCAGTACTTC.

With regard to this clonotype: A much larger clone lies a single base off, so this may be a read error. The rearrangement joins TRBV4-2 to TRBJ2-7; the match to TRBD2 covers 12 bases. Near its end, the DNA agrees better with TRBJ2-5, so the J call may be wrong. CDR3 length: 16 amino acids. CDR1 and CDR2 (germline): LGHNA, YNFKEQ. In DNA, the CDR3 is TGTGCCAGCAGCCAAGAATTGACTAGCGGGAGTGGGACCCAGTACTTC. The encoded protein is CASSQELTSGSGTQYF.

CDR3 bases: TGCGCCAGCAGCTTGCGAGGGGGGGGTGAGCAGTTCTTC. It is translated as CASSLRGGGEQFF. The V call is TRBV5-1, the J call TRBJ2-1, with D possibly being TRBD2 (7 bases). Trimming took off 1 base at V and 9 bases at J, with 11 bases between the two ends. CDR3 length: 13 residues. Germline loops: CDR1 SGHRS, CDR2 YFSETQ.

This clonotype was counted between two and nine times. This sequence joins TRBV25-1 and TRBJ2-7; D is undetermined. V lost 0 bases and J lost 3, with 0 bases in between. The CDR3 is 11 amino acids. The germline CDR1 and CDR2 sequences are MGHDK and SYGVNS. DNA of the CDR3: TGTGCCAGCAGTGAATACTACGAGCAGTACTTC. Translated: CASSEYYEQYF.

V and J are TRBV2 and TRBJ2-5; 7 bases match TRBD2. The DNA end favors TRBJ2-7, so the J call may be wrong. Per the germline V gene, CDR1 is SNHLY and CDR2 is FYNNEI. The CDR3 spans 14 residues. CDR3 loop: CASRAGGEFHEQYF. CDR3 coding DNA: TGTGCCAGCAGGGCTGGGGGGGAGTTCCACGAGCAGTACTTC.

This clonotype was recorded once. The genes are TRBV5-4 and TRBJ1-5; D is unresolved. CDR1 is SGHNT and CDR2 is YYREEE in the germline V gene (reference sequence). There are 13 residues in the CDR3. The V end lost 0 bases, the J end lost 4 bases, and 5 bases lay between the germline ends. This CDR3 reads CASSLDQNQPQHF. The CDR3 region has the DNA TGTGCCAGCAGCTTGGACCAGAATCAGCCCCAGCATTTT. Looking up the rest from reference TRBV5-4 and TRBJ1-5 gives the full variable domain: ETGVTQSPTHLIKTRGQQVTLRCSSQSGHNTVSWYQQALGQGPQFIFQYYREEENGRGNFPPRFSGLQFPNYSSELNVNALELDDSALYLCASSLDQNQPQHFGDGTRLSIL.

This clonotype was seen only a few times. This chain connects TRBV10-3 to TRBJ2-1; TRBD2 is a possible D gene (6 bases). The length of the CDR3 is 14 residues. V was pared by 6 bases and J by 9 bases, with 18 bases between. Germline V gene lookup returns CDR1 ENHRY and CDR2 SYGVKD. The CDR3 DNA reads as TGTGCCATCAGGGAAACGGGACTCCCTCGTGAGCAGTTCTTC. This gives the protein CAIRETGLPREQFF.

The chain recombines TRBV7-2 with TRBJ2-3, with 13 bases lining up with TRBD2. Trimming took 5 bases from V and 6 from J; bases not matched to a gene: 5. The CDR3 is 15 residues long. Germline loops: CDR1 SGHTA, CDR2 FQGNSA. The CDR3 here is CASSTSGGVLDTQYF. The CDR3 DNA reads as TGTGCCAGCAGCACTAGCGGGGGGGTTTTGGATACGCAGTATTTT.

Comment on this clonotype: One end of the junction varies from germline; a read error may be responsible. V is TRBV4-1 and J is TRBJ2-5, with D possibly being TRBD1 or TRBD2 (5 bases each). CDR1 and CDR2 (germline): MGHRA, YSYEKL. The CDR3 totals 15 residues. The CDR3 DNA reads TGCGCCAACAGCCAAGACCCTAGAGGGACGGAGACCCAGTACTTC. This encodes CANSQDPRGTETQYF.

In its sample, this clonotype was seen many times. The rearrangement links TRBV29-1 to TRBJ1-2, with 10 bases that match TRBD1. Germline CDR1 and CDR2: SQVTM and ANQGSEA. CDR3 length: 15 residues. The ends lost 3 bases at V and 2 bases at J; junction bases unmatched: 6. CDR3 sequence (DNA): TGCAGCGTTGATCCGCCGGGACAGGGGAACTATGGCTACACCTTC. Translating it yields CSVDPPGQGNYGYTF. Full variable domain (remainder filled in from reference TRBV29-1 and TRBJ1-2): SAVISQKPSRDICQRGTSLTIQCQVDSQVTMMFWYRQQPGQSLTLIATANQGSEATYESGFVIDKFPISRPNLTFSTLTVSNMSPEDSSIYLCSVDPPGQGNYGYTFGSGTRLTVV.

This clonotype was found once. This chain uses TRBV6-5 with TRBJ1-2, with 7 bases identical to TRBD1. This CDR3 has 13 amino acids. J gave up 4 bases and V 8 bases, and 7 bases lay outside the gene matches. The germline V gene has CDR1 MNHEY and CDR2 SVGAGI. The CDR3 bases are TGTGCCAGCCGACTACAGGGGAGCTATGGCTACACCTTC. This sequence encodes CASRLQGSYGYTF.

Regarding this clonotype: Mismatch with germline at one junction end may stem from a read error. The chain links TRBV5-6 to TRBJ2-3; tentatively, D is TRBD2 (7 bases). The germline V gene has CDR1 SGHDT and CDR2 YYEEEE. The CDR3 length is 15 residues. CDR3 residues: CASSFFRGAPDAQYF. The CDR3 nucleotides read TGTGCCAGCAGCTTCTTCCGGGGGGCACCAGATGCGCAGTATTTT.

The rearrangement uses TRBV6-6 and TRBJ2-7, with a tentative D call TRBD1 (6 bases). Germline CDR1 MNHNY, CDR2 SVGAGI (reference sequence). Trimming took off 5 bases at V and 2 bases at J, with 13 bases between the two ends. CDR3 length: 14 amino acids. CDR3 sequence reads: CASSLQGTTYEQYF. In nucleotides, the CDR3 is TGTGCCAGCAGTCTTCAGGGGACCACCTACGAGCAGTACTTC.

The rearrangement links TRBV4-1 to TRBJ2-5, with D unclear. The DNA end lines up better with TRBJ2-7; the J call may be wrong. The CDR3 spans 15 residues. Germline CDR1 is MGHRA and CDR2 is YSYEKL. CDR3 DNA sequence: TGCGCCAGCAGCCAAGCGGCGCCACCGTCCTACGAGCAGTACTTC. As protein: CASSQAAPPSYEQYF.

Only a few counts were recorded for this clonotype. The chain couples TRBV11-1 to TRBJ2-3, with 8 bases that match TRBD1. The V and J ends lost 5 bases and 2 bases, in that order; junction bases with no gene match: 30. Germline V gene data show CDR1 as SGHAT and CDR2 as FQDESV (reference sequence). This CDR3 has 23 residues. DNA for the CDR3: TGTGCCAGCAGCGGCGTTCGTACACTGGGGCCGGCTAGACAGGGGCCGCACACAGATACGCAGTATTTT. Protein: CASSGVRTLGPARQGPHTDTQYF. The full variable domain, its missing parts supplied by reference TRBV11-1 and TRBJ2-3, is EAEVAQSPRYKITEKSQAVAFWCDPISGHATLYWYRQILGQGPELLVQFQDESVVDDSQLPKDRFSAERLKGVDSTLKIQPAELGDSAMYLCASSGVRTLGPARQGPHTDTQYFGPGTRLTVL.

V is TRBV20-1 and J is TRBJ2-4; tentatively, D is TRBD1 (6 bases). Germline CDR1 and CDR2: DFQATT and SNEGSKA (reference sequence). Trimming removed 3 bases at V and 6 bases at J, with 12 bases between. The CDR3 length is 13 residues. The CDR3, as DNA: TGCAGTGCTAGTTTGGGGGCCGGAAACATTCAGTACTTC. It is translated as CSASLGAGNIQYF.

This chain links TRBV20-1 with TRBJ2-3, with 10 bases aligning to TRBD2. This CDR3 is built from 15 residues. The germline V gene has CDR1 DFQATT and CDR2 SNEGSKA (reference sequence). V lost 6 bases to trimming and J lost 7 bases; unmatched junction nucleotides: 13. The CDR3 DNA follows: TGCAGTGCCGGACAACCGGGACTAGCGTGGTATACGCAGTATTTT. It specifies CSAGQPGLAWYTQYF.

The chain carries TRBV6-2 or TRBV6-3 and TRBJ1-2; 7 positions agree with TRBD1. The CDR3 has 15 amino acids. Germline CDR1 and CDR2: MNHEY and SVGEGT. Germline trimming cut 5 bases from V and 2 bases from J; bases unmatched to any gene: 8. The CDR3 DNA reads TGTGCCAGCAGTGACCCTAAACAGGGGAACTATGGCTACACCTTC. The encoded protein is CASSDPKQGNYGYTF.

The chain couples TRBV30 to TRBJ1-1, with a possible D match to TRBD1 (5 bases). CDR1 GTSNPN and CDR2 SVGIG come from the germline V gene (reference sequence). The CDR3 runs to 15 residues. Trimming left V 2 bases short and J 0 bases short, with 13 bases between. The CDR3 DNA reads TGTGCCTGGAGTCCCCTGGGGGGAATGAACACTGAAGCTTTCTTT. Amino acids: CAWSPLGGMNTEAFF.

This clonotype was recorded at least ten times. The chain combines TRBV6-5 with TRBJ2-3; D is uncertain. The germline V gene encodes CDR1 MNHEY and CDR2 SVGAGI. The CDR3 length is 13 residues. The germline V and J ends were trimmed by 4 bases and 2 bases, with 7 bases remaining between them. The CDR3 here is CASSLPDTDTQYF. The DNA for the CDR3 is TGTGCCAGCAGTTTGCCAGACACAGATACGCAGTATTTT.

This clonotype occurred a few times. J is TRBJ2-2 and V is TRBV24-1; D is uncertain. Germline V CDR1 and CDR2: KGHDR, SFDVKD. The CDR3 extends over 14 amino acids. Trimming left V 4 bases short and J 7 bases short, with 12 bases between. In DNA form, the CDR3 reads TGTGCCACCAGTGAGACCGGTAGGGTCGGGGAGCTGTTTTTT. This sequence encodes CATSETGRVGELFF.

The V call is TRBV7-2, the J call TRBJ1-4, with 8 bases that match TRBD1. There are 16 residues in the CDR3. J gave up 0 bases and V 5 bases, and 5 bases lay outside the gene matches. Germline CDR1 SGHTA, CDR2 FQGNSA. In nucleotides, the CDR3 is TGTGCCAGCAGCAGGACAGGGTTTGCAACTAATGAAAAACTGTTTTTT. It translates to CASSRTGFATNEKLFF.

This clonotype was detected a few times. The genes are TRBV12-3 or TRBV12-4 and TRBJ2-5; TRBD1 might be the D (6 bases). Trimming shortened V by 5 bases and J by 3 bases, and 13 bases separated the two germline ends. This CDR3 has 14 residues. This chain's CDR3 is CASSNRDTKETQYF. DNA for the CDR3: TGTGCCAGCAGTAATCGGGACACAAAAGAGACCCAGTACTTC.

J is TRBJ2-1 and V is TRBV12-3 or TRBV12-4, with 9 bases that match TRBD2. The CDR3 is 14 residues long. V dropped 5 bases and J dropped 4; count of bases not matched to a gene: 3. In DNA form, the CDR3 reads TGTGCCAGCAGTAGACTAGCGGATTACAATGAGCAGTTCTTC. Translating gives CASSRLADYNEQFF.